Listed below are T cell receptor beta chains from one sample, sequenced in a study of blood T cell repertoires in COVID-19. Profiled with immunoSEQ multiplex PCR; TCRdb holds only in-frame clones, not every one. The repertoire has 150,000 or so clones, more than 70% of them found once; the top ten carry less than 20%. Sequencing input: PBMCs or T cells enriched from blood (not recorded which). The source of these receptors is a man in his 60s who had recovered from COVID-19. The CDR3 runs from the conserved cysteine through the conserved F or W. The D gene is left open where the match is weak. Some rows mark clone size as missing; the rest say once, few, many or name a class of expanded clone.

D	J	V	size	DNA	CDR3
NA	TRBJ2-4	TRBV27	NA	TGTGCCAGCAGTTTTAGAAGATCACTAGCCAAAAACATTCAGTACTTC	CASSFRRSLAKNIQYF
TRBD1	TRBJ1-1	TRBV9	NA	TGTGCCAGCAGCTCACGGACAGGGATGTCTGAAGCTTTCTTT	CASSSRTGMSEAFF
TRBD1	TRBJ2-7	TRBV29-1	few	TGCAGCGTTGAACGGCGGACAGGTCCCTACGAGCAGTACTTC	CSVERRTGPYEQYF
TRBD2	TRBJ2-7	TRBV5-1	NA	TGCGCCAGCAGTCGAGCGGGAGAAGGGTACGAGCAGTACTTC	CASSRAGEGYEQYF
TRBD1	TRBJ2-7	TRBV5-6	once	TGTGCCAGCAGCGCCATGGACAGGGGCTCCTACGAGCAGTACTTC	CASSAMDRGSYEQYF
NA	TRBJ2-2	TRBV30	NA	TGTGCCTGGTCTTCCGGGGAGCTGTTTTTT	CAWSSGELFF
TRBD1	TRBJ1-6	TRBV4-1	NA	TGCGCCAGCAGCCAAAGTTTCACAGGGGCGAATAATTCACCCCTCCACTTT	CASSQSFTGANNSPLHF
TRBD2	TRBJ2-2	TRBV6-2/TRBV6-3	NA	TGTGCCAGCAGTTACCAGGCGGGGGACACCGGGGAGCTGTTTTTT	CASSYQAGDTGELFF
NA	TRBJ1-1	TRBV27	NA	TGTGCCAGCAGTTCGTTCAGGGGTGAAGCTTTCTTT	CASSSFRGEAFF
TRBD1	TRBJ2-1	TRBV28	NA	TGTGCCAGCAGTGATTCCGGGACAGGGCCCTACAATGAGCAGTTCTTC	CASSDSGTGPYNEQFF
TRBD2	TRBJ2-3	TRBV2	NA	TGTGCCAGTGGGTTGAGAAGCGGGGGGACAGATACGCAGTATTTT	CASGLRSGGTDTQYF
TRBD1	TRBJ1-5	TRBV28	NA	TGTGCCAGCAGTACAGGACAGGAGGGGCGTAATCAGCCCCAGCATTTT	CASSTGQEGRNQPQHF
NA	TRBJ2-5	TRBV11-3	NA	TGTGCCAGCAGCTTAGGGGGAACAGGGTCACAAGAGACCCAGTACTTC	CASSLGGTGSQETQYF
NA	TRBJ2-2	TRBV18	few	TGTGCCAGCTCACCTAGACAGGTGAACACCGGGGAGCTGTTTTTT	CASSPRQVNTGELFF
TRBD2	TRBJ2-1	TRBV9	NA	TGTGCCAGCAGCGTAGTCTGGTATCCGTCGAGCGGGAGATATCGTGGCAATGAGCAGTTCTTC	CASSVVWYPSSGRYRGNEQFF
TRBD2	TRBJ2-1	TRBV7-8	NA	TGTGCCAGCAGCTTAGTACTAGCGGGAAAGAATGAGCAGTTCTTC	CASSLVLAGKNEQFF
NA	TRBJ2-7	TRBV4-1	NA	TGCGCCAGCAGCCAAGGCGGGGGCCCTGGGGTCTACGAGCAGTACTTC	CASSQGGGPGVYEQYF
TRBD1	TRBJ1-3	TRBV6-1	NA	TGTGCCAGCAGTGCCAAACCGGGACAGTCTGGAAACACCATATATTTT	CASSAKPGQSGNTIYF
NA	TRBJ2-1	TRBV27	NA	TGTGCCAGCACCGAACGAGGGGGAAGCTCCTACAATGAGCAGTTCTTC	CASTERGGSSYNEQFF
TRBD2	TRBJ2-5	TRBV5-4	NA	TGTGCCAGCAGCGATGGACTAGCGGAGACCCAGTACTTC	CASSDGLAETQYF
TRBD2	TRBJ2-7	TRBV28	NA	TGTGCCAGCAGTTCGGGACTAGCGGGAACTAAAATGGGCATATTC	CASSSGLAGTKMGIF
TRBD2	TRBJ2-7	TRBV6-5	once	TGTGCCAGCACCTCAGCCCGGGAGGTCTACGAGCAGTACTTC	CASTSAREVYEQYF
NA	TRBJ2-6	TRBV5-1	NA	TGCGCCAGCCCCCCTCTCGTGGCGGTCCCTGGGGCCAACGTCCTGACTTTC	CASPPLVAVPGANVLTF
TRBD1	TRBJ1-2	TRBV11-2	NA	TGTGCCAGCAGCCAGGCCCTTCCGGGACAGGGGGACTATGGCTACACCTTC	CASSQALPGQGDYGYTF
TRBD1	TRBJ2-5	TRBV29-1	NA	TGCAGCTACAGAAGGGGGCTACAGTACCAAGAGACCCAGTACTTC	CSYRRGLQYQETQYF
TRBD2	TRBJ2-1	TRBV14	NA	TGTGCCAGCAGCCAAACTAGCGTCGGTGAGCAGTTCTTC	CASSQTSVGEQFF
NA	TRBJ2-2	TRBV4-2	many	TGTGCCAGCAGCCTACCGCTAGCGACCGGGGAGCTGTTTTTT	CASSLPLATGELFF
NA	TRBJ2-3	TRBV5-6	NA	TGTGCCACTAAATTGTCAGCGAATGCAGATACGCAGTATTTT	CATKLSANADTQYF
NA	TRBJ2-7	TRBV9	NA	TGTGCCAGCAGCGTGGATGACAGGTCCTACGAGCAGTACTTC	CASSVDDRSYEQYF
NA	TRBJ1-1	TRBV3-1/TRBV3-2	NA	TGTGCCAGCAGCCAAGTCAGCGTGAACACTGAAGCTTTCTTT	CASSQVSVNTEAFF
NA	TRBJ2-2	TRBV5-1	NA	TGCGCCAGCAGCAAAGGGGCTTTAGACACCGGGGAGCTGTTTTTT	CASSKGALDTGELFF
NA	TRBJ2-1	TRBV27	NA	TGTGCCAGCAGTTTAGGGCGGGCCTACAATGAGCAGTTCTTC	CASSLGRAYNEQFF